This T cell receptor (beta chain) was captured in a study of siplizumab effects on memory and regulatory T cells. General study findings and limits: There was no confirmation of the suppressive function of proliferating Tregs from siplizumab cultures. Apparently more diverse than memory cells, naive T cells also seemed major alloresponse contributors.

On this clone itself: Its target is unknown.

Clones were sequenced by immunoSEQ multiplex PCR, and TCRdb holds only the in-frame ones, with some missing. The sample yields some 70,000 clones, 88% seen once. The length of the CDR3 is 14 residues. Germline values: CDR1 GTSNPN, CDR2 SVGIG (reference sequence). Trimming stripped 2 bases from V and 0 bases from J, with 5 bases between. The rearrangement joins TRBV30 to TRBJ2-6; D is ambiguous. This receptor was identified in a human donor in good health. The sequencing input was Tregs sorted from blood. CDR3 coding DNA: TGTGCCTGGAGTCTTAGCTCTGGGGCCAACGTCCTGACTTTC. Amino acids: CAWSLSSGANVLTF.